This T cell receptor (beta chain) was documented in a study of blood T cell repertoires in COVID-19. Libraries were prepared by immunoSEQ multiplex PCR; TCRdb keeps only in-frame clonotypes and omits some of them. The sample has 120,000 or so clones, approximately 92% seen once. The ends were cut back, 0 bases at V and 8 bases at J, with 14 bases in the middle. The germline CDR1 and CDR2 sequences are SGHNT and YYREEE (reference sequence). The CDR3 contains 14 residues. The receptor was isolated from a man aged 65 to 79 with active or convalescent COVID-19. V is TRBV5-4 and J is TRBJ1-2; D might be TRBD1 (6 bases). Source material: peripheral blood. The CDR3 DNA is TGTGCCAGCAGCTTGGAGGCAGGGGCCTACGGCTACACCTTC. This encodes CASSLEAGAYGYTF.